The 2 T cell receptor beta chains in this list originate from one sample, sequenced in a study of T-cell memory formation after mild COVID-19. TCRdb reanalysed the 5' RACE reads using MiXCR and keeps one entry per CDR3 protein. The sample gives 280,000 or so distinct CDR3 sequences, roughly 8% of which show up once; approximately 23% is in the top ten. The sample taken for sequencing was PBMCs or a T cell subset sorted from them (not recorded which). These receptors all stem from a young man who had mild COVID-19 (a few samples of this study predate the infection). Cell type and time point are not known.

The V gene is TRBV28, the J gene TRBJ2-2; 8 positions agree with TRBD2. The junction had 6 bases not matched to a gene; V was cut back by 3 bases and J by 3 bases. CDR1 is MDHEN and CDR2 is SYDVKM in the germline V gene. The CDR3 is 16 amino acids. Written as DNA, the CDR3 is TGTGCCAGCAGTTTGCCCCGGGGGGGTCACACCGGGGAGCTGTTTTTT. Translation: CASSLPRGGHTGELFF. Variable domain in full (rest from reference TRBV28 and TRBJ2-2): DVKVTQSSRYLVKRTGEKVFLECVQDMDHENMFWYRQDPGLGLRLIYFSYDVKMKEKGDIPEGYSVSREKKERFSLILESASTNQTSMYLCASSLPRGGHTGELFFGEGSRLTVL.

This clonotype was detected ten times or more. V and J are TRBV4-1 and TRBJ2-2; possibly TRBD1 or TRBD2 for D (6 bases each). The CDR3 runs 15 residues. V was shortened by 1 base and J by 7 bases, with 13 bases between the two germline ends. Germline V CDR1 and CDR2: MGHRA, YSYEKL. Here the CDR3 reads CASSQGVGGGGELFF. The CDR3 DNA is TGCGCCAGCAGCCAAGGGGTAGGGGGAGGCGGGGAGCTGTTTTTT.